The 18 T cell receptor beta chains presented below share a single source sample, sequenced in a study of early T cells in non-severe SARS-CoV-2 infection (dated by TCRdb to the early 2020s). Libraries were prepared through 5' RACE. The instrument given in TCRdb is NextSeq 500. In-frame beta chains were kept once TCRdb had trimmed the public reads at Q25 with fastp and called clones with MiXCR. Rows are combined by CDR3 protein, so each entry shows the most common genes and DNA. The sample includes some 75,000 distinct CDR3 sequences, with 12% to 15% observed a single time. 1.2% to 1.5% of the sample is in the top ten clones. Sequenced input: whole blood. Receptors were obtained from an adult who was a healthcare worker with PCR-confirmed SARS-CoV-2 infection or an uninfected control (not recorded which).

The gene calls are TRBV7-9 and TRBJ2-7, with D unclear. Germline values: CDR1 SEHNR, CDR2 FQNEAQ (reference sequence). The CDR3 is 13 amino acids. V was cut by 4 bases and J by 5 bases, with 12 bases left in between. The CDR3 loop reads CASSSGLPNEQYF. CDR3 DNA sequence: TGTGCCAGCAGCTCGGGTCTACCCAACGAGCAGTACTTC.

This clonotype occurred many times. The chain combines TRBV6-6 with TRBJ2-1; TRBD1 matches 9 bases. CDR1 and CDR2 (germline): MNHNY, SVGAGI (reference sequence). The CDR3 is 14 residues long. V shed 5 bases, J shed 7 bases, and the junction held 6 bases outside the gene matches. As DNA, the CDR3 is TGTGCCAGCAGTCAACGACAGGGGGGAAATGAGCAGTTCTTC. It specifies CASSQRQGGNEQFF.

V usage is TRBV25-1 and J usage is TRBJ1-1, with D maybe TRBD1 (6 bases). Germline V gives CDR1 MGHDK, CDR2 SYGVNS. Trimming pared 2 bases from V and 4 bases from J, leaving 14 bases between. The CDR3 contains 15 residues. The CDR3 DNA sequence: TGTGCCAGCAGTGAAGTTGACAGGCGGGGCACTGAAGCTTTCTTT. The encoded protein is CASSEVDRRGTEAFF.

This clonotype was counted many times. The J gene is TRBJ2-1, the V gene TRBV3-1, with TRBD2 identical over 12 bases. Trimming removed 4 bases from V and 9 bases from J; junction bases left unmatched: 10. CDR1 and CDR2 (germline): LGHDT, YNNKEL (reference sequence). This CDR3 comprises 16 residues. Here the CDR3 reads CASSPLPSGGAGEQFF. The CDR3 bases are TGTGCCAGCAGCCCCCTTCCTAGCGGGGGGGCTGGTGAGCAGTTCTTC.

The genes are TRBV7-2 and TRBJ1-2; D is perhaps TRBD1 (5 bases). V was cut by 7 bases and J by 14 bases, with 14 bases left in between. The germline CDR1 and CDR2 sequences are SGHTA and FQGNSA. CDR3 length equals 10 residues. In DNA, the CDR3 is TGTGCCAGCACGCCGAAGGAGGGGACCTTC. It translates to CASTPKEGTF.

In its sample, this clonotype was seen a few times. A much larger clone differs by one base, so this may be a read error. The chain is built from TRBV20-1 and TRBJ2-7, with 10 bases fitting TRBD2. V lost 2 bases to trimming and J lost 0 bases; unmatched junction nucleotides: 16. There are 19 residues in the CDR3. Germline V lookup: CDR1 DFQATT, CDR2 SNEGSKA (reference sequence). CDR3 sequence (DNA): TGCAGTGCTAGACACGGAGATTCAACTAGCGGGAAAAGCTCCTACGAGCAGTACTTC. Translated: CSARHGDSTSGKSSYEQYF.

This clonotype was observed at least ten times. J is TRBJ2-1 and V is TRBV7-8; D might be TRBD1 or TRBD2, each matching 5 bases. Germline CDR1 reads SGHVS; CDR2 reads FQNEAQ. Deletions cut 8 bases from V and 7 bases from J, with 21 bases between. This CDR3 has 15 amino acids. CDR3 nucleotides: TGTGCCAGCGTGCGTGTGGGGACCTCGAATAATGAGCAGTTCTTC. The encoded protein is CASVRVGTSNNEQFF.

V usage is TRBV20-1 and J usage is TRBJ2-5; 9 nucleotides agree with TRBD1. Trimming cost V 5 bases and J 4 bases; bases outside gene matches: 11. Germline loops: CDR1 DFQATT, CDR2 SNEGSKA (reference sequence). The CDR3 has 15 residues. CDR3 sequence reads: CSAAPPTGGRETQYF. The DNA of the CDR3 is TGCAGTGCTGCCCCCCCGACAGGGGGAAGAGAGACCCAGTACTTC.

The chain joins TRBV19 to TRBJ2-7, with 9 nucleotides matching TRBD2. J lost 5 bases, V lost 3 bases, and 8 bases had no gene match. The CDR3 covers 15 residues. Germline-derived CDR1 and CDR2 are LNHDA and SQIVND (reference sequence). CDR3 amino acids: CASSMGVAGGDEQYF. In DNA form, the CDR3 reads TGTGCCAGTAGTATGGGCGTCGCGGGGGGGGACGAGCAGTACTTC.

This clonotype was found a few times. The rearrangement links TRBV18 to TRBJ1-2, with D possibly being TRBD1 (5 bases). Germline values: CDR1 KGHSH, CDR2 LQKENI. Trimming pared 2 bases from V and 4 bases from J, leaving 14 bases between. This CDR3 comprises 15 residues. DNA of the CDR3: TGTGCCAGCTCACCAGCGGGGGAATTTGGCTATGGCTACACCTTC. It encodes CASSPAGEFGYGYTF.

This clonotype has ten or more counts. The chain carries TRBV11-2 and TRBJ1-4, with D unresolved. Trimming pared 5 bases from V and 4 bases from J, leaving 17 bases between. CDR3 length: 16 amino acids. Germline V CDR1 and CDR2: SGHAT, FQNNGV. The CDR3 region is CASSATLRSDNEKLFF. The CDR3 DNA reads TGTGCCAGCAGCGCGACCCTGAGGTCGGATAATGAAAAACTGTTTTTT.

The V and J genes are TRBV5-1 and TRBJ2-1; 12 positions match TRBD2. CDR1 is SGHRS, CDR2 YFSETQ, per germline. The CDR3 sequence is 16 residues long. V gave up 4 bases and J gave up 4 bases; unmatched junction bases: 6. The CDR3 here is CASSLLTSGGYNEQFF. CDR3 bases: TGCGCCAGCAGCCTCCTCACTAGCGGGGGGTACAATGAGCAGTTCTTC.

In its sample, this clonotype was seen many times. The chain couples TRBV20-1 to TRBJ1-2; D unresolved. The V end was cut by 0 bases, the J end by 0 bases, with 8 bases between. Germline V CDR1 and CDR2: DFQATT, SNEGSKA (reference sequence). The CDR3 covers 14 residues. The CDR3 protein is CSAREAEPNYGYTF. The CDR3 DNA reads TGCAGTGCTAGAGAGGCGGAACCTAACTATGGCTACACCTTC.

This clonotype was counted a few times. This CDR3 reads CASSHPVRGGTDTQYF. CDR3 sequence (DNA): TGTGCCAGCAGTCACCCCGTGCGGGGGGGCACAGATACGCAGTATTTT. The chain employs TRBV25-1 and TRBJ2-3; 8 bases fit TRBD2. J gave up 1 base and V 5 bases, and 8 bases lay outside the gene matches. Germline V gene data show CDR1 as MGHDK and CDR2 as SYGVNS. This CDR3 contains 16 residues.

This clonotype turned up a few times. This chain uses TRBV7-8 with TRBJ2-5; no firm D call. The CDR3 extends over 15 amino acids. Trimming removed 3 bases at V and 5 bases at J, with 16 bases between. CDR1 and CDR2 from the germline V gene are SGHVS and FQNEAQ. As DNA, the CDR3 is TGTGCCAGCAGCTTCGGCCCCCTGGGCTGGGAGACCCAGTACTTC. It is translated as CASSFGPLGWETQYF.

This clonotype was seen only a few times. This chain connects TRBV7-3 to TRBJ2-2, with D perhaps TRBD2 (6 bases). V shed 5 bases and J shed 7 bases, with 14 bases lying between them. CDR3 length equals 14 residues. The V gene's germline CDR1 is SGHTA and CDR2 FQGTGA. The CDR3 DNA is TGTGCCAGCAGCGGCAGCGGGTTCGGCGGGGAGCTGTTTTTT. It translates to CASSGSGFGGELFF.

This clonotype has ten or more counts. DNA of the CDR3: TGTGCCAGCAGCTTAGCCACGGGACAGGGGGGCGAGACCCAGTACTTC. This translates into CASSLATGQGGETQYF. The V gene is TRBV7-6, the J gene TRBJ2-5; 11 positions agree with TRBD1. Germline loops: CDR1 SGHVS, CDR2 FNYEAQ. This CDR3 contains 16 residues. Trimming removed 0 bases from V and 5 bases from J; junction bases left unmatched: 5.

This clonotype was recorded at least ten times. This chain connects TRBV7-2 to TRBJ2-1, with 8 bases fitting TRBD2. J was trimmed by 4 bases and V by 0 bases; bases with no gene match: 2. Per the germline V gene, CDR1 is SGHTA and CDR2 is FQGNSA. The CDR3 is made up of 15 amino acids. CDR3 residues: CASSLASGVYNEQFF. The CDR3 region has the DNA TGTGCCAGCAGCTTAGCTAGCGGGGTTTACAATGAGCAGTTCTTC. Full variable domain (remainder filled in from reference TRBV7-2 and TRBJ2-1): GAGVSQSPSNKVTEKGKDVELRCDPISGHTALYWYRQSLGQGLEFLIYFQGNSAPDKSGLPSDRFSAERTGGSVSTLTIQRTQQEDSAVYLCASSLASGVYNEQFFGPGTRLTVL.